The source of this T cell receptor beta chain is a study of shared clonotypes between healthy human individuals. Study-wide background: A donor's plate count was three for CD4 naive and three for CD4 memory; CD8 naive had two and CD8 memory one.

Study-level results: In the sorted subsets, rarefaction showed sequencing was incomplete despite large depth. Relative to clonotypes present in all four donors, those not shared had lower generation probabilities.

Produced via immunoSEQ multiplex PCR; TCRdb's table is partial and in-frame only. The table lists a few million clones, approximately 94% of them singletons. Germline CDR1 is MNHEY and CDR2 is SVGAGI. This CDR3 has 12 residues. V was clipped by 5 bases and J by 9 bases, with 14 bases between them. Remarks on this clone: Its antigen is not identified.

This receptor was identified in a man between 18 and 35 years old in good health. This chain uses TRBV6-5 with TRBJ2-7, with D possibly called TRBD1 or TRBD2 (7 bases each). Sequencing was done on a sample of naive CD4+ T cells sorted from blood. Subset defined: CD45RA+ positively selected. CDR3 sequence (DNA): TGTGCCAGCAGTCGTGACAGGGAGGGGCAGTACTTC. It specifies CASSRDREGQYF.